This T cell receptor (beta chain) was profiled in a study of blood T cell repertoires in COVID-19. Trimming cost V 6 bases and J 0 bases, with 9 bases left between them. The CDR3 is 15 residues long. Germline V CDR1 and CDR2: SNHLY, FYNNEI. Data came from immunoSEQ multiplex PCR; TCRdb stores just in-frame clones and leaves some out. The sample has about 73,000 clones, 83% seen once. Material: peripheral blood. The rearrangement uses TRBV2 and TRBJ1-6; D not resolved. This clonotype was obtained from a man aged 50-59 years with active COVID-19. The CDR3 nucleotides read TGTGCCAGCAGGCAACAGAGCTCCTATAATTCACCCCTCCACTTT. It translates to CASRQQSSYNSPLHF.